This paragraph covers one T cell receptor beta chain sequence. This record belongs to a study of blood T cell repertoires in COVID-19. Symptom resolution, clearance, or two negative PCRs marked donors in Cohort 3 as recovered. J was trimmed by 4 bases and V by 1 base; bases with no gene match: 7. Germline V CDR1 and CDR2: SGHTA, FQGNSA. This CDR3 is built from 16 residues. Only in-frame clones appear in the TCRdb table, and some are missing; sequencing was by immunoSEQ multiplex PCR. The table has approximately 320,000 clones, over 80% seen once. This chain uses TRBV7-2 with TRBJ1-1; TRBD1 aligns across 9 bases. The TCR originated in a young woman who had recovered from COVID-19. Sequences were obtained from PBMCs or T cells enriched from blood (not recorded which). The CDR3 sequence: CASSLGAGQGFTEAFF. Written as DNA, the CDR3 is TGTGCCAGCAGCTTAGGGGCGGGACAGGGTTTCACTGAAGCTTTCTTT.